Listed below are T cell receptor beta chains from one sample, sequenced in a study of T cell responses to AZD1222 COVID-19 vaccine. Some clones are missing from TCRdb's copy, which holds only in-frame ones; the method was immunoSEQ multiplex PCR. The repertoire holds under 170,000 clones, with more than 80% as singletons. The sample was peripheral blood, taken 28 days after the second AZD1222 dose. The source is an adult who received the AZD1222 COVID-19 vaccine. Both conserved end residues are part of each CDR3. D genes are given only for firm matches. Size tells how often a clone was seen (once, few, many) or the class of an expanded clone, and some rows leave it out.

J: TRBJ2-7; V: TRBV24-1; D: TRBD2; size: NA; DNA: TGTGCCACCAGTGATTATGCGGGAGGGAGGGGCTACGAGCAGTACTTC; CDR3: CATSDYAGGRGYEQYF
J: TRBJ2-4; V: TRBV10-3; D: TRBD1; size: NA; DNA: TGTGCCATCAGTGGGACAGGCGATCCAAACATTCAGTACTTC; CDR3: CAISGTGDPNIQYF
J: TRBJ1-2; V: TRBV9; D: TRBD1; size: NA; DNA: TGTGCCAGCAGCGTAGCGGACAGGGGAAAGGGCTACACCTTC; CDR3: CASSVADRGKGYTF
J: TRBJ2-1; V: TRBV10-3; D: NA; size: NA; DNA: TGTGCCATCAGTGAGGGGGGTACTCTTTTCAATGAGCAGTTCTTC; CDR3: CAISEGGTLFNEQFF
J: TRBJ1-2; V: TRBV6-5; D: NA; size: NA; DNA: TGTGCCAGCAAAAGGACAGAGTCCTATGGCTACACCTTC; CDR3: CASKRTESYGYTF
J: TRBJ2-1; V: TRBV27; D: TRBD1; size: NA; DNA: TGTGCCAGCAGTCCATGGACAGGGGGCAATGAGCAGTTCTTC; CDR3: CASSPWTGGNEQFF
J: TRBJ2-7; V: TRBV12-5; D: NA; size: NA; DNA: TGTGCTAGTGGTTTGGTAGGCTACGAGCAGTACTTC; CDR3: CASGLVGYEQYF
J: TRBJ1-6; V: TRBV4-1; D: NA; size: NA; DNA: TGCGCCAGCAGACCGCAGGGTGAAGTATCACCCCTCCACTTT; CDR3: CASRPQGEVSPLHF
J: TRBJ2-3; V: TRBV6-1; D: NA; size: NA; DNA: TGTGCCAGCAGTGCCGAACAGGCCGGGCGAACAGATACGCAGTATTTT; CDR3: CASSAEQAGRTDTQYF
J: TRBJ2-7; V: TRBV12-3/TRBV12-4; D: NA; size: NA; DNA: TGTGCCAGCAGTTTATCCGACAAGCAGTACTTC; CDR3: CASSLSDKQYF
J: TRBJ1-1; V: TRBV29-1; D: NA; size: NA; DNA: TGCAGCGTCCAGACATACTCTTCGGGGTTGAACACTGAAGCTTTCTTT; CDR3: CSVQTYSSGLNTEAFF
J: TRBJ2-3; V: TRBV4-1; D: NA; size: once; DNA: TGCGCCAGCACCGGCATTTTGGGATTGATCACAGATACGCAGTATTTT; CDR3: CASTGILGLITDTQYF
J: TRBJ1-1; V: TRBV6-1; D: TRBD1; size: few; DNA: TGTGCCAGCAGTGAAGCACCGACAGGGAGCACTGAAGCTTTCTTT; CDR3: CASSEAPTGSTEAFF
J: TRBJ1-1; V: TRBV10-3; D: NA; size: NA; DNA: TGTGCCATCAGAGGTAAAGCGAACACTGAAGCTTTCTTT; CDR3: CAIRGKANTEAFF
J: TRBJ1-5; V: TRBV5-5; D: NA; size: NA; DNA: TGTGCCAGCAGCCCTTACGGGAATAGCAATCAGCCCCAGCATTTT; CDR3: CASSPYGNSNQPQHF
J: TRBJ1-5; V: TRBV12-5; D: NA; size: NA; DNA: TGTGCTAGTGGTTTGGTGGACCAGCCCCAGCATTTT; CDR3: CASGLVDQPQHF
J: TRBJ1-3; V: TRBV19; D: NA; size: NA; DNA: TGTGCCAGTCAGCAGGACCACTCTGGAAACACCATATATTTT; CDR3: CASQQDHSGNTIYF
J: TRBJ2-3; V: TRBV7-8; D: TRBD2; size: NA; DNA: TGTGCCAGCAGCTTAAAAGGACTAGCGGGAGTTTCAGATACGCAGTATTTT; CDR3: CASSLKGLAGVSDTQYF
J: TRBJ1-6; V: TRBV15; D: NA; size: NA; DNA: TGTGCCACCAGCAGAGAGAAGGGTCCGAATAATTCACCCCTCCACTTT; CDR3: CATSREKGPNNSPLHF
J: TRBJ2-1; V: TRBV7-8; D: NA; size: NA; DNA: TGTGCCAGCAGCTTAGCGCCGGGAGCGGCTGAGCAGTTCTTC; CDR3: CASSLAPGAAEQFF
J: TRBJ2-1; V: TRBV5-1; D: NA; size: NA; DNA: TGCGCCAGCAGCTTGGAGGGTGGTTTTTCCTACAATGAGCAGTTCTTC; CDR3: CASSLEGGFSYNEQFF
J: TRBJ1-2; V: TRBV28; D: NA; size: NA; DNA: TGTGCCAGCAGTTTAGCTAACTATGGCTACACCTTC; CDR3: CASSLANYGYTF